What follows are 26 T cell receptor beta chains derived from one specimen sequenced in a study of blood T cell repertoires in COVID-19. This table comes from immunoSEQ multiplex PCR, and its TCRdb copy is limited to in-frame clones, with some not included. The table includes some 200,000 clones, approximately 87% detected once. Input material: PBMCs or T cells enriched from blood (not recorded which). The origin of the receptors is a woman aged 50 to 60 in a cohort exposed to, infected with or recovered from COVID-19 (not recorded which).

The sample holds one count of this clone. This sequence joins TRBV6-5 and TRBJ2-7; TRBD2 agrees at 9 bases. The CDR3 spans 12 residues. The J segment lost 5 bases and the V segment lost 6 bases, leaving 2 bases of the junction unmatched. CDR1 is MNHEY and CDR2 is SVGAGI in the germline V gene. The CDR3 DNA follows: TGTGCCAGCAGGGGACTAGCAGACGAGCAGTACTTC. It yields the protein CASRGLADEQYF.

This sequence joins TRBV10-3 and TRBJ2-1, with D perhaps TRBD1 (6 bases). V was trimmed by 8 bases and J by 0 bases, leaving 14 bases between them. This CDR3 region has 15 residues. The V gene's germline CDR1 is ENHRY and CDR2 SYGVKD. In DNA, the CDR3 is TGTGCCATCGGGGACCCACAGGGCTCCTACAATGAGCAGTTCTTC. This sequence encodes CAIGDPQGSYNEQFF.

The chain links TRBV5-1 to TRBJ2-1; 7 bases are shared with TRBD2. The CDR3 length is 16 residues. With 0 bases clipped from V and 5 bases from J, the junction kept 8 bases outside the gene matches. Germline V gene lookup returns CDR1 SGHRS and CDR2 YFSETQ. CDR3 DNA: TGCGCCAGCAGCTTGGCCGCGCGGGGGACCGACAATGAGCAGTTCTTC. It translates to CASSLAARGTDNEQFF. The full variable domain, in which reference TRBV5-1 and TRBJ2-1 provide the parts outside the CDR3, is KAGVTQTPRYLIKTRGQQVTLSCSPISGHRSVSWYQQTPGQGLQFLFEYFSETQRNKGNFPGRFSGRQFSNSRSEMNVSTLELGDSALYLCASSLAARGTDNEQFFGPGTRLTVL.

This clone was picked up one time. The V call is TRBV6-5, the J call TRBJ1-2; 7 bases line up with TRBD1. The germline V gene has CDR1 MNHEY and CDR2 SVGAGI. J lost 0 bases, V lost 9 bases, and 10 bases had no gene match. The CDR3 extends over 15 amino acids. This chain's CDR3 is CASPPFGTANYGYTF. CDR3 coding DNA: TGTGCCAGTCCCCCTTTTGGGACAGCTAACTATGGCTACACCTTC.

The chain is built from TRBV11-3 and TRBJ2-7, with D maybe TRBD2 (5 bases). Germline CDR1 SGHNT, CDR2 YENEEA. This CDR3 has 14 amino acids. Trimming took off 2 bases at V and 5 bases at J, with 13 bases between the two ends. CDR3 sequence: CASSLPSFIHEQYF. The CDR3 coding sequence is TGTGCCAGCAGCTTACCTAGCTTTATCCACGAGCAGTACTTC.

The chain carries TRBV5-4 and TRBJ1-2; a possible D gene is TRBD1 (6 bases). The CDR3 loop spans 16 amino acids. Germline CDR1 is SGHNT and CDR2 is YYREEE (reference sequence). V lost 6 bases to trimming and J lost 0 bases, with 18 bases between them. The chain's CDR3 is CASNPGGARSNYGYTF. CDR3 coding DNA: TGTGCCAGCAACCCCGGGGGGGCTCGGTCTAACTATGGCTACACCTTC.

CDR3 protein: CASEGGSVYGYTF. As DNA, the CDR3 is TGTGCCAGCGAAGGGGGCTCAGTCTATGGCTACACCTTC. This rearrangement joins TRBV7-2 to TRBJ1-2, with 7 positions matching TRBD1. V was clipped by 8 bases and J by 4 bases; unmatched bases: 7. The germline V gene has CDR1 SGHTA and CDR2 FQGNSA. This CDR3 region has 13 residues.

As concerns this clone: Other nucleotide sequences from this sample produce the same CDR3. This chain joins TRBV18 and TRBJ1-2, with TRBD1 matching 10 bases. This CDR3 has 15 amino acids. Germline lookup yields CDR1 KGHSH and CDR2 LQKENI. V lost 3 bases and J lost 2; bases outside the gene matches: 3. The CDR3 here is CASSPPGQGNYGYTF. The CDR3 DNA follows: TGTGCCAGCTCACCTCCGGGACAGGGGAACTATGGCTACACCTTC.

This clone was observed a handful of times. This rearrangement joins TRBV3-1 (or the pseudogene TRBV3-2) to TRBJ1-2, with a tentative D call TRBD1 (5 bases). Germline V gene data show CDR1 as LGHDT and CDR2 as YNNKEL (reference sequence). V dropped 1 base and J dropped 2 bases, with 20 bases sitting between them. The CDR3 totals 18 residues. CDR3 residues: CASSQAWGDWSRNYGYTF. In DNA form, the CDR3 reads TGTGCCAGCAGCCAAGCCTGGGGGGACTGGAGTCGAAACTATGGCTACACCTTC.

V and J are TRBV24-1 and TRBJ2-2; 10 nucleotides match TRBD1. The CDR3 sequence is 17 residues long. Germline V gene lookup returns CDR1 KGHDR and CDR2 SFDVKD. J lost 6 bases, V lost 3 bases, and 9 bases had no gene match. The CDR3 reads CATSDPRQGARPGELFF. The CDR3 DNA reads TGTGCCACCAGTGATCCCAGACAGGGGGCCCGGCCCGGGGAGCTGTTTTTT.

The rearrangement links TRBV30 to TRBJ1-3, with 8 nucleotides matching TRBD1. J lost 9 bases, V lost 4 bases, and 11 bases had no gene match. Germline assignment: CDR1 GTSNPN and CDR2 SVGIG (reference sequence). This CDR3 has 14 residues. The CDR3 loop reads CAWNRGQGEATIYF. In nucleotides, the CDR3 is TGTGCCTGGAATCGAGGACAGGGTGAGGCCACCATATATTTT. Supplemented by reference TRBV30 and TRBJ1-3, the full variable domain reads SQTIHQWPATLVQPVGSPLSLECTVEGTSNPNLYWYRQAAGRGLQLLFYSVGIGQISSEVPQNLSASRPQDRQFILSSKKLLLSDSGFYLCAWNRGQGEATIYFGEGSWLTVV.

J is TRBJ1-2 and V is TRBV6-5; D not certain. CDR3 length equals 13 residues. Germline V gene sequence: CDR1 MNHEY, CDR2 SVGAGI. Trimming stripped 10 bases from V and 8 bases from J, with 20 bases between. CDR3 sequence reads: CAIRVSGLGGYTF. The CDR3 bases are TGTGCCATCCGAGTCTCGGGATTGGGCGGCTACACCTTC.

CDR3 in DNA: TGTGCCAGCAGCTTGGGACAGGGGGGTAACTATGGCTACACCTTC. Protein: CASSLGQGGNYGYTF. The chain joins TRBV5-8 to TRBJ1-2, with TRBD1 matching over 9 bases. The CDR3 is 15 residues long. V shed 0 bases and J 1 base; nucleotides not matched to a gene: 1. Germline V gene sequence: CDR1 SGHTS, CDR2 YDEGEE.

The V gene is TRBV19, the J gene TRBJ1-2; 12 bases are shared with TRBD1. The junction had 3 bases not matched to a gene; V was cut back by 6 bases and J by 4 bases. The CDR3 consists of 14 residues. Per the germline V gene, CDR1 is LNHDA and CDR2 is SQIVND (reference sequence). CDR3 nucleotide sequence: TGTGCCAGTAGGGGGACAGGGGGCCCCTATGGCTACACCTTC. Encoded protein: CASRGTGGPYGYTF.

The CDR3 DNA is TGTGCCAGCAGCTACGTGGGAGGGACTAATGAAAAACTGTTTTTT. Its translation is CASSYVGGTNEKLFF. The genes are TRBV7-9 and TRBJ1-4; D unresolved. The germline V gene encodes CDR1 SEHNR and CDR2 FQNEAQ (reference sequence). Trimming pared 4 bases from V and 2 bases from J, leaving 11 bases between. There are 15 residues in the CDR3.

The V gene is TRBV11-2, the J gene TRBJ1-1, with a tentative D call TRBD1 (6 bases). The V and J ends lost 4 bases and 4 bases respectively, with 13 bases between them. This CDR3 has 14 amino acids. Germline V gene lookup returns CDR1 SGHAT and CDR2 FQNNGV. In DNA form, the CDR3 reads TGTGCCAGCAGCTCCTGGGGGGGGCTCACTGAAGCTTTCTTT. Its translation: CASSSWGGLTEAFF.

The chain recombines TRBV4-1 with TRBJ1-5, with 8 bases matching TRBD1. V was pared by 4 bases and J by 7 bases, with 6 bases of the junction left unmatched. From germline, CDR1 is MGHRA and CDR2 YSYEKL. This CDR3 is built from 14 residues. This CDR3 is CASSRGQAGQPQHF. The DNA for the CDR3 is TGCGCCAGCAGCCGGGGACAGGCGGGCCAGCCCCAGCATTTT.

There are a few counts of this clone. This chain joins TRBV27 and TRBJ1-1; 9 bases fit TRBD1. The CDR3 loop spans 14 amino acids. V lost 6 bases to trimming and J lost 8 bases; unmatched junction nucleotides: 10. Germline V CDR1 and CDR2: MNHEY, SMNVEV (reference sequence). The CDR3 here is CASRPRDRALEAFF. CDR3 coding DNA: TGTGCCAGCAGACCCCGGGACAGGGCCCTGGAAGCTTTCTTT.

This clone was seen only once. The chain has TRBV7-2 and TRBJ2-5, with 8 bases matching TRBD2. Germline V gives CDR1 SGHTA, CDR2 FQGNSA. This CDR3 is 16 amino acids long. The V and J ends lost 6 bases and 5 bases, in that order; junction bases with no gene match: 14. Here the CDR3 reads CASSPPGGAAGETQYF. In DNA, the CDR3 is TGTGCCAGCAGTCCCCCCGGGGGGGCTGCTGGGGAGACCCAGTACTTC.

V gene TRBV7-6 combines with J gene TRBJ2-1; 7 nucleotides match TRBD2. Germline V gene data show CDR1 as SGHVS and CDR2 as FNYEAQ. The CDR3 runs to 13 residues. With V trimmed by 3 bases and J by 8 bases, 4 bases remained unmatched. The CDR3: CASSLGGVYEQFF. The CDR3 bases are TGTGCCAGCAGCTTGGGGGGGGTCTATGAGCAGTTCTTC.

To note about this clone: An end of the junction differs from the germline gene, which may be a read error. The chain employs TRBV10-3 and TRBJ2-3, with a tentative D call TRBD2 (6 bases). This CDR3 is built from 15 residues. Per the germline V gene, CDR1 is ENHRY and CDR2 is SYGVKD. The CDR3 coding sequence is TGTGCCACCAGTAGGGTGGGGACTAGCACAGATACGCAGTATTTT. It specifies CATSRVGTSTDTQYF.

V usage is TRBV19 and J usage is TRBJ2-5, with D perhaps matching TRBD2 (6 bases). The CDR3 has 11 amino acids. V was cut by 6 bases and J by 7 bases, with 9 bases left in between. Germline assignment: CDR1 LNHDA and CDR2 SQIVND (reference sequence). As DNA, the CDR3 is TGTGCCAGTAGCCAGGGAGGGACCCAGTACTTC. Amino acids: CASSQGGTQYF.

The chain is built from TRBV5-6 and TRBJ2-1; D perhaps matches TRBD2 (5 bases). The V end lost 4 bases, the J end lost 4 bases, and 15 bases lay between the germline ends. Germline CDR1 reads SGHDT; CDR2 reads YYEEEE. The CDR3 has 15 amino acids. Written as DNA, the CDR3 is TGTGCCAGCAGCCCGGGCGGGTGGGATTACAATGAGCAGTTCTTC. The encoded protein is CASSPGGWDYNEQFF.

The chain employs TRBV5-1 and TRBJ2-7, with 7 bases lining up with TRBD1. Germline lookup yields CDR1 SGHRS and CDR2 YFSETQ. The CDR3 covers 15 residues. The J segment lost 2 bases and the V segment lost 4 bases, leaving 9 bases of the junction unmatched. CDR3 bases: TGCGCCAGCAGCCAAGGGACAGCTAGGGCCTACGAGCAGTACTTC. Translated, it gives CASSQGTARAYEQYF.

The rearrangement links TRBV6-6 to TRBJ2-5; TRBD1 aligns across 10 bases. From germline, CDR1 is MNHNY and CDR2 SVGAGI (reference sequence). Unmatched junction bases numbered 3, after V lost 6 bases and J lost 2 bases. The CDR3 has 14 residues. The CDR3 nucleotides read TGTGCCAGCAGGACAGGGGGCGGGCAAGAGACCCAGTACTTC. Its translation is CASRTGGGQETQYF.

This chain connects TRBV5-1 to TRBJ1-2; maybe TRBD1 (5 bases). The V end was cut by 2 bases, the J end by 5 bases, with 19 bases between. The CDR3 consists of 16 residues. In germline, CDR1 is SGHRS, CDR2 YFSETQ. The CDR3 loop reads CASSLALDRRIYGYTF. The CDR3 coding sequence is TGCGCCAGCAGCTTAGCCTTAGACAGAAGAATTTATGGCTACACCTTC. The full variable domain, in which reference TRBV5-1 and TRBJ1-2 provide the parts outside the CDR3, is KAGVTQTPRYLIKTRGQQVTLSCSPISGHRSVSWYQQTPGQGLQFLFEYFSETQRNKGNFPGRFSGRQFSNSRSEMNVSTLELGDSALYLCASSLALDRRIYGYTFGSGTRLTVV.